This T cell receptor (beta chain) was found in a study of blood T cell repertoires in COVID-19. Study-wide context: From the United States, Italy and Spain came samples of acute and convalescent COVID-19.

Original analysis: It was from reference gene primer amplification that nucleated cell counts were estimated. Profiled with immunoSEQ multiplex PCR; TCRdb holds only in-frame clones, not every one. Clonal size and the V and J genes are those of that table, whereas D and trimming came from the DNA. Found here are approximately 440,000 clones, approximately 86% of them singletons; the top ten hold 0.7%. The participants were between roughly 18 and 89 years old and came from roughly 24 US areas. Cohort allocation depended upon clinical history that participants reported. The CDR3 is made up of 12 amino acids. Trimming took 2 bases from V and 4 from J, leaving 4 bases between them. Germline V gene sequence: CDR1 ENHRY, CDR2 SYGVKD.

Sequencing input: PBMCs or T cells enriched from blood (not recorded which). This chain connects TRBV10-3 to TRBJ2-3; D unclear. The receptor's source is a woman aged 18-29 years who had recovered from COVID-19. CDR3 in amino acids: CAISERADTQYF. CDR3 DNA: TGTGCCATCAGTGAGCGGGCAGATACGCAGTATTTT.